The clone carrying this TCR beta chain has a handful of counts. The entry originates in a study of blood T cells in healthy people across ages. Using a J-beta primer mix together with a sample-barcoded 5' primer, a second PCR was run for about 7 to 12 cycles. Each CDR3 protein gets one entry after TCRdb re-called the 5' RACE reads with MiXCR. The sample carries roughly 1,100,000 distinct CDR3 sequences, around 27% recorded once. CDR1 and CDR2 (germline): SGHTA, FQGNSA. The ends were cut back, 2 bases at V and 2 bases at J, with 9 bases in the middle. The CDR3 contains 14 residues. This same sample was also part of a study on T cells of mothers and their children.

The chain joins TRBV7-2 to TRBJ1-1, with unresolved D. The TCR originated in a girl aged 2-15 years in good health. Sequencing used blood. The CDR3 protein is CASSLPVINTEAFF. CDR3 DNA sequence: TGTGCCAGCAGCTTACCAGTGATCAACACTGAAGCTTTCTTT. The full variable domain, its missing parts supplied by reference TRBV7-2 and TRBJ1-1, is GAGVSQSPSNKVTEKGKDVELRCDPISGHTALYWYRQSLGQGLEFLIYFQGNSAPDKSGLPSDRFSAERTGGSVSTLTIQRTQQEDSAVYLCASSLPVINTEAFFGQGTRLTVV.